This T cell receptor beta chain was sequenced in a study of blood T cell repertoires in COVID-19. Methods used by the authors: Nucleated cell counts were estimated from reference gene primer amplification. Using immunoSEQ multiplex PCR, the repertoire was profiled, and TCRdb retains in-frame clones only, with some absent. V and J calls and clone size follow that table, whereas D and trimming were derived from the DNA. Here the sample spans under 300,000 clones, approximately 90% being singletons. Trimming removed 5 bases at V and 5 bases at J, with 15 bases between. Germline V gene lookup returns CDR1 LGHNA and CDR2 YSLEER. This CDR3 spans 15 amino acids. Cohort placement rested on clinical history that participants reported themselves.

Source material: PBMCs or T cells enriched from blood (not recorded which). This TCR was recovered from a woman aged 18-30 years who had recovered from COVID-19. The V and J genes are TRBV4-3 and TRBJ1-4, with D unclear. As DNA, the CDR3 is TGCGCCAGCAGCACTTCAGGAGGCCCGAATGAAAAACTGTTTTTT. This gives the protein CASSTSGGPNEKLFF.